The source of this T cell receptor (beta chain) is a study of T cell clones after liver transplantation (dated by TCRdb to about 2019). For the study in its entirety: ITN030ST, the source of the samples, was a randomized trial that attempted immunosuppression withdrawal within 2 years of liver transplantation. Blood samples were taken pre-transplant, pre-randomization before withdrawal, and post-randomization after full withdrawal or failed withdrawal. The studied cohort comprised 8 liver transplant recipients, 3 classified as tolerant and 5 as non-tolerant. No induction therapy was given to the subjects, and standard immunosuppression was administered until randomization at 12-24 months post-transplant. Of the eight recipients, a few were HCV-positive, while the remaining recipients had been transplanted for non-autoimmune, non-viral indications. As an antigen-independent comparator for donor-reactive sequences, third party-reactive TCRbeta sequences were also identified from pre-transplant MLRs. Tolerance was defined as complete immunosuppression withdrawal for at least one year with no rise in liver enzymes beyond twice the upper limit of normal. Donor-reactive T cell clones were identified using TCRbeta sequencing after a pre-transplant mixed lymphocyte reaction and were then followed in post-transplant blood. Study-level results and caveats: Donor-reactive sequences decreased more than third party-reactive sequences, which suggests partial antigen-specific deletion that was not related to withdrawal success. In most of the 8 subjects, circulating donor-reactive CD4 TCRbeta sequences decreased significantly after transplant, regardless of tolerance or HCV status. In a couple of subjects, low numbers of available donor cells limited the measurable donor-reactive repertoire. When repertoire turnover was taken into account, detection of donor-reactive sequences was significantly reduced in 7 of 8 subjects for CD4 and in 8 of 8 subjects for CD8. Because of small, heterogeneous patient numbers and non-standardized post-transplant time points, the conclusions were only preliminary. Without allograft tissue specimens, donor-reactive T cells may have migrated into the graft rather than being deleted.

As encoded in the germline V gene, CDR1 is MNHEY while CDR2 is SVGAGI. V is pruned by 6 bases and J by 4 bases, leaving 9 bases of the junction without a gene match. Including cysteine and phenylalanine, the CDR3 has 15 amino acids. Just the 45-base CDR3 DNA is kept, in frame starting at base 1. High-throughput TCRbeta CDR3 sequencing of frozen genomic DNA was performed by immunoSEQ, including PCR amplification, mapping, bias correction and internal controls. The paper's data handling went like this. Productive rearrangements were retained, and unique TCRbeta sequences were defined by the CDR3 nucleotide sequence together with the V and J gene. For a sequence to be called donor-reactive, it needed a frequency of at least 0.01% and at least 5-fold expansion in CFSE-low cells compared with unstimulated pre-transplant cells. Minimum frequency thresholds were set for each subject based on the unstimulated sample with the lowest template count, ensuring at least 90% detection power. Repertoire turnover was measured by Jensen-Shannon divergence between the top 1000 TCRbeta sequences post- and pre-transplant. Changes in detection of donor-reactive sequences were assessed with two-sided Fisher's exact tests. The clones in this table, taken by TCRdb from immuneACCESS, are in-frame only. Not every clone is retained; where verified, under half of the shortfall comes from an unresolved V gene, and the cause of the rest is unknown. V and J calls and clone size come straight from that table; D and trimming were deduced from the DNA. The sample table contains fewer than 70,000 clones; only one count was recorded for about 70% of them. The ten top clones hold roughly 15% of the sample.

A remark on this clone: The clone's antigen remains unknown. No qualities accompany the bases; no much larger clone lies one base away.

The sample's time point label, decoded: pre-transplant. Thawed unstimulated PBMCs were stained for CD3, CD4 and CD8 and FACS-sorted into CD3+CD4+ and CD3+CD8+ populations. All 8 studied subjects were randomized to withdrawal of immunosuppression. The Qiagen DNeasy Blood and Tissue Kit was used for isolation of genomic DNA. This receptor was obtained from a human donor who received a liver transplant. The sequencing used CD4+ T cells from blood, collected before liver transplant. The rearranged segments are TRBV6-5 and TRBJ2-1, with 7 bases matching TRBD1. The CDR3: CASRTDRSGYNEQFF. The sequenced DNA is TGTGCCAGCAGAACGGACAGGTCCGGATACAATGAGCAGTTCTTC.